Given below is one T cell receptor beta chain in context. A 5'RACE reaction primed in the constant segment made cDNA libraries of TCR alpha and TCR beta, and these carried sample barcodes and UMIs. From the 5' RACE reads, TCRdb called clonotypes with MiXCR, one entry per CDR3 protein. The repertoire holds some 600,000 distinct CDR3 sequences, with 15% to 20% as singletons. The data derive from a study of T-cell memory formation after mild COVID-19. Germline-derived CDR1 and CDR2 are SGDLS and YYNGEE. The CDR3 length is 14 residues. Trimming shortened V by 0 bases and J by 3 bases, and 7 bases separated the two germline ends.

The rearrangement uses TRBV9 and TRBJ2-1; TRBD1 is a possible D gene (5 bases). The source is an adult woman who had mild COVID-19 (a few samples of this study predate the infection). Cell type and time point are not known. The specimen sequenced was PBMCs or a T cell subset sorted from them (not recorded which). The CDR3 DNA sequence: TGTGCCAGCAGCGTAGAAGGGGTCTACAATGAGCAGTTCTTC. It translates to CASSVEGVYNEQFF.